This T cell receptor beta chain originates from a study of fetal regulatory T cell absence and autoimmunity (dated by TCRdb to 2016 to 2017). For the wider study: Exocrine pancreas autoimmunity was observed in the IPEX patients in the absence of clinical diabetes. General study outcomes and caveats: Cord blood and pancreas had broadly similar TRB gene family usage, which resembled published neonatal and adult repertoires. Compared with cord blood, the pancreas TCR compartment showed significant oligoclonal enrichment, and some top clones were enriched more than 90-fold. The oligoclonal enrichment was interpreted as supporting antigen-driven autoimmunity in the pancreas before birth in IPEX syndrome.

Genomic DNA from frozen pancreas tissue was processed for repertoire sequencing. Genomic DNA, 2-3 ug, was extracted from umbilical cord blood or frozen pancreas using the DNeasy Blood and Tissue Kit. On the immunoSEQ human TCRbeta survey platform, a two-step multiplex PCR amplified and barcoded the TCRbeta CDR3 regions. Libraries were sequenced on Illumina instruments, and IgH from the same samples was sequenced in parallel. On the study's bioinformatics: Raw reads were filtered against IMGT V, D, J definitions and binned by a nearest-neighbor algorithm to remove PCR and sequencing errors. A clone was defined by an identical nucleotide sequence, and differential abundance between tissues was tested with a Fisher exact test for each clone at a pFDR threshold of p<0.01. A minimum inclusion filter of 10 in either sample excluded clones with frequencies too low for statistical inference. Pairwise clonal comparisons used the immunoSEQ Analyzer, and gene family usage was assessed with IMGT tools. This immuneACCESS table, as held by TCRdb, lists in-frame sequences with V and J called but not all clones. Of the missing ones, under half trace to an unresolved V gene in checked studies; the others have no known cause. V and J calls plus clone size are reproduced from that table; the DNA served to infer D and trimming. The sample data list 95,000 or so clones, and around 72% of these were observed just once. In total, the top ten clones hold 2% of the sample.

Here V drops 0 bases and J drops 3 bases, and the junction holds 3 bases not matched to any gene. CDR1 and CDR2, per the germline V gene (reference sequence), are LNHDA and SQIVND. Including cysteine and phenylalanine, the CDR3 has 15 amino acids. CDR3 DNA only is kept here, 45 bases in frame from base 1. As regards this clone: The antigen it recognizes is unknown. Base-call qualities are not available, and no considerably larger clone is one nucleotide away.

Material for sequencing was pancreas tissue. The receptor chain draws on TRBV19 and TRBJ2-7; TRBD1 fits 9 bases in the junction. This receptor was identified in a male donor with IPEX syndrome. The CDR3 here reads CASSIESTGGYEQYF. The nucleotides are TGTGCCAGTAGTATAGAATCGACAGGGGGCTACGAGCAGTACTTC.